Following are 10 T cell receptor beta chains from one sample sequenced in a study of cytomegalovirus exposure and HLA in healthy donors. The PCR used 60 Vbeta and 13 Jbeta primers. Clones were sequenced by immunoSEQ multiplex PCR, and TCRdb holds only the in-frame ones, with some missing. The table includes 170,000 or so clones, under 80% detected once. Specimen: PBMCs. These TCRs come from a woman in her twenties or thirties in good health and CMV-seronegative.

V is TRBV6-5 and J is TRBJ2-7; D uncertain. The CDR3 loop spans 11 amino acids. V dropped 2 bases and J dropped 6 bases, with 5 bases sitting between them. Germline V gene lookup returns CDR1 MNHEY and CDR2 SVGAGI. CDR3 loop: CASSYRGEQYF. DNA of the CDR3: TGTGCCAGCAGTTACCGAGGCGAGCAGTACTTC.

The J gene is TRBJ2-5, the V gene TRBV11-2, with 9 bases that match TRBD2. The CDR3 spans 15 residues. Per germline, CDR1 SGHAT and CDR2 FQNNGV. After removal of 2 bases from V and 4 bases from J, the junction contained 5 bases not matched to a gene. DNA for the CDR3: TGTGCCAGCAGCTTATGGGCGGGGGGGCGAGAGACCCAGTACTTC. Protein: CASSLWAGGRETQYF.

The chain joins TRBV5-5 to TRBJ1-4, with D possibly matching TRBD1 (5 bases). This CDR3 has 16 amino acids. CDR1 SGHKS and CDR2 YYEKEE come from the germline V gene (reference sequence). V was pared by 4 bases and J by 3 bases, with 16 bases between. CDR3 bases: TGTGCCAGCAGCCTGGGGCCATCCGCGGCTAATGAAAAACTGTTTTTT. Protein sequence: CASSLGPSAANEKLFF.

On this clone: One end of the junction is discordant with germline, which a read error may explain. The chain couples TRBV10-3 to TRBJ2-6; TRBD2 aligns across 12 bases. The CDR3 has 17 residues. From germline, CDR1 is ENHRY and CDR2 SYGVKD. The DNA for the CDR3 is TGTGCCATCAGAAGGACTAGCGGGGACTCTGGGGCCAACGGCCTGACTTTC. As protein: CAIRRTSGDSGANGLTF.

The chain is built from TRBV30 and TRBJ2-7, with D perhaps TRBD2 (6 bases). The CDR3 runs 13 residues. V lost 3 bases, J lost 7 bases, and 16 bases lay in between. Germline V gene data show CDR1 as GTSNPN and CDR2 as SVGIG (reference sequence). DNA of the CDR3: TGTGCCTGGAGGAGGGACTTGTCTGGAGAGCAGTACTTC. It specifies CAWRRDLSGEQYF.

V is TRBV5-1 and J is TRBJ2-7; 7 bases fit TRBD1. CDR1 and CDR2 (germline): SGHRS, YFSETQ. After removal of 4 bases from V and 6 bases from J, the junction contained 13 bases not matched to a gene. This CDR3 spans 15 amino acids. Here the CDR3 reads CASSAFAGGSAEQYF. The CDR3 DNA reads TGCGCCAGCAGCGCCTTTGCAGGGGGTAGTGCCGAGCAGTACTTC.

The sample holds one count of this clone. The chain is built from TRBV6-1 and TRBJ1-5; D possibly corresponds to TRBD1 (5 bases). The germline V gene has CDR1 MNHNS and CDR2 SASEGT. V lost 4 bases to trimming and J lost 2 bases, with 15 bases between them. The CDR3 contains 16 residues. The CDR3 protein is CASSGNPGWGNQPQHF. The CDR3 DNA is TGTGCCAGCAGTGGAAATCCAGGGTGGGGCAATCAGCCCCAGCATTTT.

This rearrangement joins TRBV5-4 to TRBJ1-1; 11 bases are a match to TRBD1. V lost 3 bases, J lost 4 bases, and 8 bases stayed unmatched. The CDR3 is made up of 16 amino acids. Germline V gene sequence: CDR1 SGHNT, CDR2 YYREEE (reference sequence). CDR3 region: CASSSPDRGPVTEAFF. The CDR3 coding sequence is TGTGCCAGCAGCTCCCCGGACAGGGGGCCGGTCACTGAAGCTTTCTTT.

As for this clone: Other DNA sequences from this sample encode an identical CDR3 as well. The chain has TRBV6-1 and TRBJ2-1; no clear D gene. Trimming took 4 bases from V and 3 from J, leaving 10 bases between them. Germline V CDR1 and CDR2: MNHNS, SASEGT. The CDR3 is made up of 14 amino acids. For the CDR3, the DNA is TGTGCCAGCAGTGTAGAGGCGTACTACAATGAGCAGTTCTTC. Protein sequence: CASSVEAYYNEQFF.

This clone was detected only once. This rearrangement joins TRBV7-2 to TRBJ1-5; tentatively, D is TRBD1 (5 bases). Germline lookup yields CDR1 SGHTA and CDR2 FQGNSA. The CDR3 loop spans 14 amino acids. The V and J ends lost 1 base and 4 bases respectively, with 8 bases between them. CDR3 loop: CASSLGGGNQPQHF. Written as DNA, the CDR3 is TGTGCCAGCAGCTTAGGGGGGGGGAATCAGCCCCAGCATTTT.